The clone carrying this T cell receptor (beta chain) was detected only a few times. The antigen is unknown. This CDR3 contains 14 residues. Germline V gives CDR1 PRHDT, CDR2 FYEKMQ (reference sequence). V lost 5 bases, J lost 1 base, and 11 bases lay in between. For ophthalmopathy patients, the Clinical Activity Score was at least 3 and the NOSPECS grade at least 4; duration was under 3 months. Not enrolled were patients with uncontrolled infection, other autoimmune disease, pregnancy or lactation. RNA transcripts yielded amplified TCR beta CDR3 regions. The TCR CDR3 was amplified in a first-round RT-PCR using the HTBI primer set. TCRdb called the multiplex PCR reads again in MiXCR, with one record for every CDR3 protein. This sample yields 530,000 or so distinct CDR3 sequences, of which 17% are seen a single time; 15% to 20% belongs to the top ten. The data derive from a study of T cells in Graves' hyperthyroidism and ophthalmopathy. Study-wide points: Separation of ophthalmopathy from stable hyperthyroidism was achieved by a 13 V-J model.

This clonotype was sampled from a woman aged 18-29 years with Graves' ophthalmopathy. The specimen sequenced was blood. The rearrangement uses TRBV13 and TRBJ1-2; weak D call: TRBD1 (6 bases). CDR3 in amino acids: CASSDRQVNYGYTF. The CDR3 DNA is TGTGCCAGCAGCGACCGACAGGTTAACTATGGCTACACCTTC.